The rows below give T cell receptor beta chains drawn from one sample of a study of T cells in tuberculosis. Libraries were prepared by immunoSEQ multiplex PCR; TCRdb keeps only in-frame clonotypes and omits some of them. The sample contains 20,000 to 25,000 clones, roughly nine tenths of which appear only once. Input material: PBMCs. All receptors come from a donor between 10 and 35 years old with latent tuberculosis or without tuberculosis infection. Each CDR3 is given without its conserved first and last residue. The order of the fields is D gene, V gene, J gene, CDR3 length, CDR3 protein. A D gene is named only where the DNA matches it firmly.

>NA|TRBV5-1|TRBJ2-5|12
ASKTSLETETQY
>TRBD1|TRBV5-1|TRBJ1-1|13
ASSWLGQGADEAF
>NA|TRBV28|TRBJ1-1|11
ASSPGQETEAF
>NA|TRBV19|TRBJ2-7|13
ASSISLSGGGEQY
>TRBD2|TRBV7-2|TRBJ2-7|17
ASSPLGLAGVSNSYEQY
>NA|TRBV7-2|TRBJ2-3|16
ASSRSEGGTYGTDTQY
>TRBD1|TRBV7-8|TRBJ2-2|15
ASSWDRTGGMPGELF
>NA|TRBV29-1|TRBJ2-4|11
SVEGAAKNIQY
>TRBD1|TRBV4-1|TRBJ2-7|14
ASSQGQGTGAYEQY
>NA|TRBV4-1|TRBJ1-2|14
ASSQDRNSGSYGYT
>TRBD1|TRBV28|TRBJ1-4|15
ASSSPVGRPGGEKLF
>TRBD1|TRBV6-5|TRBJ1-1|11
ASSYGTGPEAF
>TRBD1|TRBV5-5|TRBJ2-3|14
ASSKPGQGATDTQY
>NA|TRBV5-1|TRBJ1-6|15
ASSPMKGSNSNSPLH
>TRBD1|TRBV5-6|TRBJ2-6|15
ASSQTVGGYGANVLT
>TRBD1|TRBV4-1|TRBJ1-1|13
ASSLGPGQGSSAF
>TRBD1|TRBV2|TRBJ1-4|16
ASSGPGQGVGANEKLF
>NA|TRBV15|TRBJ2-7|13
ATSKVSGGTYEQY
>TRBD2|TRBV30|TRBJ2-1|12
AWSVLAANNEQF
>NA|TRBV29-1|TRBJ1-2|8
SDTNYGYT
>TRBD2|TRBV10-1|TRBJ2-3|16
ASSETTSGGQVTDTQY
>NA|TRBV5-1|TRBJ2-5|13
ASSLGAPPAETQY
>TRBD1|TRBV10-2|TRBJ2-7|12
ASSDQDRGPEQY
>NA|TRBV4-2|TRBJ1-2|14
ASSHRLGQQNYGYT
>NA|TRBV6-7|TRBJ1-1|13
ASSYSLKPNTEAF
>NA|TRBV29-1|TRBJ1-1|11
SVAQKEHTEAF
>NA|TRBV19|TRBJ1-5|15
ASSIIKGDPFNQPQH
>NA|TRBV27|TRBJ1-5|11
ASRSQGDGPQH